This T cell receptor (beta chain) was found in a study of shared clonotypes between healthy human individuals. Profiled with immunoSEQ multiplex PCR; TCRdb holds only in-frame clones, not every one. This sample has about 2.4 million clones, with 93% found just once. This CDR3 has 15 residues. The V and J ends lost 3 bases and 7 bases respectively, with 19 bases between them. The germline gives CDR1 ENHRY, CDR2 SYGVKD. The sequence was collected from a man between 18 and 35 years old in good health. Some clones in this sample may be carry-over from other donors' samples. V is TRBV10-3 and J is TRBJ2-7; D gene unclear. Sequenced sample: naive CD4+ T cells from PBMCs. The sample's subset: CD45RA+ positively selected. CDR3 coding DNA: TGTGCCATCAGTGATTTAAACCGAGATAGTTCTGAGCAGTACTTC. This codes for CAISDLNRDSSEQYF.